This TCR beta chain was observed in a study of blood T cell repertoires in COVID-19. Across the study: From T cells, B-cell-depleted T cells, or PBMCs came the material, which was cDNA or gDNA.

This CDR3 has 12 residues. The V gene's germline CDR1 is LNHDA and CDR2 SQIVND (reference sequence). V was pared by 3 bases and J by 4 bases, with 7 bases between. Assay: immunoSEQ multiplex PCR; the TCRdb copy retains only in-frame clones and omits some. The sample includes some 300,000 clones, under 90% of them seen just once. The TCR was taken from a woman in her 30s who had recovered from COVID-19. The material sequenced was PBMCs or T cells enriched from blood (not recorded which). This rearrangement joins TRBV19 to TRBJ2-7; D uncertain. CDR3 residues: CASSMVGYEQYF. The CDR3, as DNA: TGTGCCAGTAGTATGGTCGGTTACGAGCAGTACTTC. The full variable domain, completed using reference TRBV19 and TRBJ2-7, is DGGITQSPKYLFRKEGQNVTLSCEQNLNHDAMYWYRQDPGQGLRLIYYSQIVNDFQKGDIAEGYSVSREKKESFPLTVTSAQKNPTAFYLCASSMVGYEQYFGPGTRLTVT.